This T cell receptor beta chain was observed in a study of T cell responses to AZD1222 COVID-19 vaccine. The protocol was immunoSEQ multiplex PCR, while the TCRdb copy is restricted to in-frame clones and leaves out a portion. Of 95,000 to 150,000 clones listed, under 95% are singletons. The study, taken as a whole, reports: Researchers took repertoire samples only after the peak T cell response had come. Females made up more of the donors, who were largely white British, and clonal diversity may have come out too low.

To note about this clone: The antigen is not known.

The ends lost 5 bases at V and 2 bases at J; junction bases unmatched: 2. In germline, CDR1 is SEHNR, CDR2 FQNEAQ (reference sequence). CDR3 length equals 13 residues. This receptor was taken from an adult in good health. The chain uses TRBV7-9 and TRBJ1-2, with 7 bases fitting TRBD1. The sample was peripheral blood, taken on day 0 of AZD1222 vaccination. This CDR3 is CASSGQENYGYTF. CDR3 bases: TGTGCCAGCAGCGGACAGGAGAACTATGGCTACACCTTC.